The clone carrying this T cell receptor (beta chain) was counted only a few times. This entry comes from a study of T cell clones after liver transplantation. Looking at the study overall: Graft-donor-reactive sequences were compared with third-party-reactive TCRbeta sequences from pre-transplant mixed lymphocyte reactions. HCV positivity affected three of eight recipients; the rest lacked autoimmune or viral indications. Until 12-24 months post-transplant, subjects got standard immunosuppression and no induction. Samples came pre-transplant, pre-randomization before withdrawal, and post-randomization after withdrawal ended.

Generated by immunoSEQ multiplex PCR, the TCRdb table keeps only in-frame clones and is missing some. The sample lists over 25,000 clones; approximately 96% were seen once. V was pared by 2 bases and J by 5 bases, with 8 bases of the junction left unmatched. This CDR3 contains 14 residues. Germline V gene data show CDR1 as GTSNPN and CDR2 as SVGIG (reference sequence). This clonotype originated in a human patient who received a liver transplant. Some T cells may possibly be graft donor cells. V is TRBV30 and J is TRBJ1-1; 7 bases map to TRBD1. This material consisted of CD8+ T cells from blood, taken 12 months after liver transplant. CDR3 in DNA: TGTGCCTGGAGTTGGGCGACAGGGTGGACTGAAGCTTTCTTT. Protein sequence: CAWSWATGWTEAFF.